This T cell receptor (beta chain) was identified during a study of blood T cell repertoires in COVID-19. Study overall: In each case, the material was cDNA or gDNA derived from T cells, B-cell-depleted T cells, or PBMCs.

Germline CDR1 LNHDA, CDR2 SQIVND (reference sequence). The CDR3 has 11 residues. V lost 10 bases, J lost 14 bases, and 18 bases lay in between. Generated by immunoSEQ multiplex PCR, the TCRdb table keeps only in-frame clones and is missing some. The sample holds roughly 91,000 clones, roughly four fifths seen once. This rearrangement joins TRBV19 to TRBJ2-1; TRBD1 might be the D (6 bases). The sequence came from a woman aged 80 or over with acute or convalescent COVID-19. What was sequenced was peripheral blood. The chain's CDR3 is CATLLQGKEFF. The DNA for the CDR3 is TGTGCCACACTCTTACAGGGTAAGGAGTTCTTC.